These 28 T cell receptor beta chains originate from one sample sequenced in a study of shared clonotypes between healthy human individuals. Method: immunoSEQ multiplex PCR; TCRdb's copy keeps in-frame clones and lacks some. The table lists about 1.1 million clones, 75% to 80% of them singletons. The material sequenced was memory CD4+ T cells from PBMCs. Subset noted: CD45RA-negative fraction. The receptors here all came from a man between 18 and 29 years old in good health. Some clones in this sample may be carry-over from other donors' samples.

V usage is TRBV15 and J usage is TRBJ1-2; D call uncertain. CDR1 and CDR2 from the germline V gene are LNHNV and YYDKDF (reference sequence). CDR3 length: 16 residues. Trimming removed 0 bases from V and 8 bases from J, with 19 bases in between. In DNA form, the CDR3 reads TGTGCCACCAGCAGAGATTGGGCAGGACTAGAGAACGGCTACACCTTC. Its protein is CATSRDWAGLENGYTF.

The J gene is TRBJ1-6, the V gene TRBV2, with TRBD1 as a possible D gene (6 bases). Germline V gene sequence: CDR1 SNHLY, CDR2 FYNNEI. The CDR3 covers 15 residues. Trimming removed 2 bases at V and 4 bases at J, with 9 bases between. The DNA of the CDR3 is TGTGCCAGCAGTGAAAGCAGGGGATATAATTCACCCCTCCACTTT. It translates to CASSESRGYNSPLHF.

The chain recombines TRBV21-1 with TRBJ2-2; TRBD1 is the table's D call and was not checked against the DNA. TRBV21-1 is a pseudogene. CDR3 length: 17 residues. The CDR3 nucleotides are TGTGCCAGCAGCTTGTCCGGGACAGGGGCAAGCACCGGGGAGCTGTTTTTT. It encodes CASSLSGTGASTGELFF.

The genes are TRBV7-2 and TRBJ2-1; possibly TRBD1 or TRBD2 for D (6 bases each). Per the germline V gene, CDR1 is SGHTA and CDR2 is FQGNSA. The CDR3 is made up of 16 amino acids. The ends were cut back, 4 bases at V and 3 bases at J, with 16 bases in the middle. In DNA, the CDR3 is TGTGCCAGCAGCTACCGGGGGCCCTCGCACTACAATGAGCAGTTCTTC. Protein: CASSYRGPSHYNEQFF.

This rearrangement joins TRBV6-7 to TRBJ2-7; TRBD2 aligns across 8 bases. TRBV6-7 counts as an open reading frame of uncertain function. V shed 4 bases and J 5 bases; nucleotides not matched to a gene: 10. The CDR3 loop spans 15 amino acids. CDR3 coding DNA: TGTGCCAGCAGTTGGGTAGCGGGAAGTATCCACGAGCAGTACTTC. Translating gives CASSWVAGSIHEQYF.

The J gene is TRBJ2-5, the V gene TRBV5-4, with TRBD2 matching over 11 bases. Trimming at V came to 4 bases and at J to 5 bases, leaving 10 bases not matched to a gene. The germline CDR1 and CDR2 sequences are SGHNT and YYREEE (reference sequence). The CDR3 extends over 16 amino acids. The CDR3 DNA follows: TGTGCCAGCAGCCAAAAACAACTAGCGGGAGTGGAGACCCAGTACTTC. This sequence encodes CASSQKQLAGVETQYF.

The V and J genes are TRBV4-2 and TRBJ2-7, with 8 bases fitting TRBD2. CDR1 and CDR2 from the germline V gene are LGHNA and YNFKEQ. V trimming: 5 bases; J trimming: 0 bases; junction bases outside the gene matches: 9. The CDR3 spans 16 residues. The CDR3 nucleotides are TGTGCCAGCAGCTCCCACTCGGGGGGGAGCTCCTACGAGCAGTACTTC. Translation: CASSSHSGGSSYEQYF.

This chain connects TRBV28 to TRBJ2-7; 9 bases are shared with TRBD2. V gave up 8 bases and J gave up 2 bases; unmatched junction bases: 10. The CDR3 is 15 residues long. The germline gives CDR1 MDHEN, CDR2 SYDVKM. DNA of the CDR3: TGTGCCAGCCTTAGAAACTTAGCGGGAGCCTACGAGCAGTACTTC. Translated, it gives CASLRNLAGAYEQYF.

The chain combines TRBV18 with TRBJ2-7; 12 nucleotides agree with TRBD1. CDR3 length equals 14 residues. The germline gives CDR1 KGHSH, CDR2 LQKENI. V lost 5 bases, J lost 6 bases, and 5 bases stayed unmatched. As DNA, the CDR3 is TGTGCCAGCTCAGGGACAGGGGGCGGGAGCGAGCAGTACTTC. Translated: CASSGTGGGSEQYF. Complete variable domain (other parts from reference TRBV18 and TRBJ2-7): NAGVMQNPRHLVRRRGQEARLRCSPMKGHSHVYWYRQLPEEGLKFMVYLQKENIIDESGMPKERFSAEFPKEGPSILRIQQVVRGDSAAYFCASSGTGGGSEQYFGPGTRLTVT.

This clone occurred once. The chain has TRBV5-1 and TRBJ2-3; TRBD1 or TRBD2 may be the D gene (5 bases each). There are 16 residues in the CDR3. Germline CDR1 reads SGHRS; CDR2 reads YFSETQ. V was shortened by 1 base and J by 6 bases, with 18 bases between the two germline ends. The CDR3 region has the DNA TGCGCCAGCAGCTTGCGCCCGGGACCTGTATCCGATACGCAGTATTTT. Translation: CASSLRPGPVSDTQYF.

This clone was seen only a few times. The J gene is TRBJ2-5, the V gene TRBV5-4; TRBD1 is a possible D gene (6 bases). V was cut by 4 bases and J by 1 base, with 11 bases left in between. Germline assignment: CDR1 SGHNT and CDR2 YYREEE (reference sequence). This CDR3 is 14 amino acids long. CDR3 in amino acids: CASSPRTAQETQYF. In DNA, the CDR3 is TGTGCCAGCAGCCCCCGGACAGCCCAAGAGACCCAGTACTTC.

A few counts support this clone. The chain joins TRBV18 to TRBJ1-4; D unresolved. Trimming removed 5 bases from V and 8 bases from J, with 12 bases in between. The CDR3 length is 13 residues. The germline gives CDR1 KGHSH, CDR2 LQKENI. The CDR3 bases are TGTGCCAGCTCATCGTTCTCCGGAGAAAAACTGTTTTTT. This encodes CASSSFSGEKLFF.

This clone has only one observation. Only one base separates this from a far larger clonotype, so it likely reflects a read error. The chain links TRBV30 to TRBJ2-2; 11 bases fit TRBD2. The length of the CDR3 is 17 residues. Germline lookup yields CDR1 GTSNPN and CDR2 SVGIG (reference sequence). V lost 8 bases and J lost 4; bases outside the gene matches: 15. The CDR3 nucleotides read TGTGCCCCAAACCCGACTAGCGGGATGGTTCGCACCGGGGAGCTGTTTTTT. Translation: CAPNPTSGMVRTGELFF.

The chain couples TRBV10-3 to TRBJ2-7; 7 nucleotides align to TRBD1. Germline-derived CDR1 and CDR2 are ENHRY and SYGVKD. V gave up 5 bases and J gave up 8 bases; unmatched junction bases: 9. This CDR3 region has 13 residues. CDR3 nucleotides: TGTGCCATCAGTTACGAGACAGGGCTCAAGCAGTACTTC. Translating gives CAISYETGLKQYF.

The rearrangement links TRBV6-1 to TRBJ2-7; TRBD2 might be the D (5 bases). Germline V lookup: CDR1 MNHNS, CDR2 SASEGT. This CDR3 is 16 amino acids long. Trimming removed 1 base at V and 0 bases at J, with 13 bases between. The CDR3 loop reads CASSEDTRRSSYEQYF. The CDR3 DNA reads TGTGCCAGCAGTGAAGACACACGGAGGAGCTCCTACGAGCAGTACTTC.

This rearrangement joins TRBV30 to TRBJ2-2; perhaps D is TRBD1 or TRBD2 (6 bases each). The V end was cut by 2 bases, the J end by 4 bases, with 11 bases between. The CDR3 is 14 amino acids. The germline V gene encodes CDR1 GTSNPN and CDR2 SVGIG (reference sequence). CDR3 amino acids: CAWSPGAATGELFF. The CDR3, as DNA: TGTGCCTGGAGTCCGGGGGCCGCCACCGGGGAGCTGTTTTTT.

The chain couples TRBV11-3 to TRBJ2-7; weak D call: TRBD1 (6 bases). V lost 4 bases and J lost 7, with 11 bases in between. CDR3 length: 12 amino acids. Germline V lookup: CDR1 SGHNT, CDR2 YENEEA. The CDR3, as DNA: TGTGCCAGCAGCTCCAACAGGGCAGAGCAGTACTTC. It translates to CASSSNRAEQYF.

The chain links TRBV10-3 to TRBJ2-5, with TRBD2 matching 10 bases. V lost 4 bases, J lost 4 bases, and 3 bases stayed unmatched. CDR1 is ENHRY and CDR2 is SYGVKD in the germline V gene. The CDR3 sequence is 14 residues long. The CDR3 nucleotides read TGTGCCATCAGTGCTAGCGGGAGTTTAGAGACCCAGTACTTC. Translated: CAISASGSLETQYF.

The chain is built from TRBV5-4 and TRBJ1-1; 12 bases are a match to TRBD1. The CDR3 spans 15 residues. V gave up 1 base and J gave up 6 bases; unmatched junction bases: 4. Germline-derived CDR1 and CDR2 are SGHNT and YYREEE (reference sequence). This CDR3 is CASSLRGQGAAEAFF. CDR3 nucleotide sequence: TGTGCCAGCAGCTTGAGGGGACAGGGGGCCGCTGAAGCTTTCTTT.

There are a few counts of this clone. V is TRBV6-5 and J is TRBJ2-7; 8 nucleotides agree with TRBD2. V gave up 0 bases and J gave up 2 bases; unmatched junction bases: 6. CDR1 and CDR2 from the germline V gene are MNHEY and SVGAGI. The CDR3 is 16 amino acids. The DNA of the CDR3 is TGTGCCAGCAGTTACTCCCTAGCGGGCTCAACCTACGAGCAGTACTTC. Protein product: CASSYSLAGSTYEQYF.

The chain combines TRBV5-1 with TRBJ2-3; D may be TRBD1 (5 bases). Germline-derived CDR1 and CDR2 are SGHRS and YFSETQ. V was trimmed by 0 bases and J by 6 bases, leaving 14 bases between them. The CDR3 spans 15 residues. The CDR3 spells CASSLATGQSDTQYF. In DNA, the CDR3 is TGCGCCAGCAGCTTGGCAACAGGTCAGTCCGATACGCAGTATTTT.

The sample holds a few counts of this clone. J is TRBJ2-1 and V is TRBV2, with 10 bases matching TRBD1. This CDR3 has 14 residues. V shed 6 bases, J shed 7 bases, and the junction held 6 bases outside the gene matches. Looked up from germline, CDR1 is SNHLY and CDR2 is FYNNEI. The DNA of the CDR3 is TGTGCCAGCAGCTACGGGACAGGGGTTAATGAGCAGTTCTTC. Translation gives CASSYGTGVNEQFF.

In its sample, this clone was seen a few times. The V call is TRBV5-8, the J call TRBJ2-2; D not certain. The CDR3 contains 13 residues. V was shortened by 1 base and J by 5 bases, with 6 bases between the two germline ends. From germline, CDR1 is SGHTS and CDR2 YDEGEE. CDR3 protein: CASSLFTTGELFF. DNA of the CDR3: TGTGCCAGCAGCTTGTTTACGACCGGGGAGCTGTTTTTT.

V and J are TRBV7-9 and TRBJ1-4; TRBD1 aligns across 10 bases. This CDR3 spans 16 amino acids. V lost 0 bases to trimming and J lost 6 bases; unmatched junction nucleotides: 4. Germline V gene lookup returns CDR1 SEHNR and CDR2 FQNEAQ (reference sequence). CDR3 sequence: CASSLAGTGEHEKLFF. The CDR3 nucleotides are TGTGCCAGCAGCTTAGCGGGGACAGGGGAACATGAAAAACTGTTTTTT.

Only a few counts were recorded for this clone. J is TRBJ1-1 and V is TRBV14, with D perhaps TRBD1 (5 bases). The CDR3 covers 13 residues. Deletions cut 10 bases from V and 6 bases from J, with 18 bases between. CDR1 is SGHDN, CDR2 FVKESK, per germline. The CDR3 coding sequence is TGTGCCACTAGGGGAGCCCCGAGCGCTGAAGCTTTCTTT. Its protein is CATRGAPSAEAFF.

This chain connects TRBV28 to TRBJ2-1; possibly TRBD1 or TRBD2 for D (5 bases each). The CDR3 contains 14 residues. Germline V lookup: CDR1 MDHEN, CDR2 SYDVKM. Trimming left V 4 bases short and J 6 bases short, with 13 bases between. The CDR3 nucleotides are TGTGCCAGCAGTTCTACGAGGGGAGTCAATGAGCAGTTCTTC. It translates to CASSSTRGVNEQFF. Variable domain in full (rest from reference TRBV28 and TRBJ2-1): DVKVTQSSRYLVKRTGEKVFLECVQDMDHENMFWYRQDPGLGLRLIYFSYDVKMKEKGDIPEGYSVSREKKERFSLILESASTNQTSMYLCASSSTRGVNEQFFGPGTRLTVL.

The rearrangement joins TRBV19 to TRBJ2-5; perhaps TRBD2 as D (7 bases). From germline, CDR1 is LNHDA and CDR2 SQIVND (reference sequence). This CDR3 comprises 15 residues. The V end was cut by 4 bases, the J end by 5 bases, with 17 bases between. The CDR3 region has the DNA TGTGCCAGTAGTACGGGGGGCCCTGGAGGGGAGACCCAGTACTTC. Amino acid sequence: CASSTGGPGGETQYF. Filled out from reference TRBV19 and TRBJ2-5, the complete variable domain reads DGGITQSPKYLFRKEGQNVTLSCEQNLNHDAMYWYRQDPGQGLRLIYYSQIVNDFQKGDIAEGYSVSREKKESFPLTVTSAQKNPTAFYLCASSTGGPGGETQYFGPGTRLLVL.

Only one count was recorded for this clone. CDR3 bases: TGTGCCAGCAGCTTGAATGGGGGAGTTCACGGCTACACCTTC. Its protein is CASSLNGGVHGYTF. The rearrangement links TRBV5-4 to TRBJ1-2; possible D gene TRBD1, 5 bases. Germline CDR1 reads SGHNT; CDR2 reads YYREEE (reference sequence). V was cut by 1 base and J by 8 bases, with 15 bases left in between. This CDR3 comprises 14 residues.